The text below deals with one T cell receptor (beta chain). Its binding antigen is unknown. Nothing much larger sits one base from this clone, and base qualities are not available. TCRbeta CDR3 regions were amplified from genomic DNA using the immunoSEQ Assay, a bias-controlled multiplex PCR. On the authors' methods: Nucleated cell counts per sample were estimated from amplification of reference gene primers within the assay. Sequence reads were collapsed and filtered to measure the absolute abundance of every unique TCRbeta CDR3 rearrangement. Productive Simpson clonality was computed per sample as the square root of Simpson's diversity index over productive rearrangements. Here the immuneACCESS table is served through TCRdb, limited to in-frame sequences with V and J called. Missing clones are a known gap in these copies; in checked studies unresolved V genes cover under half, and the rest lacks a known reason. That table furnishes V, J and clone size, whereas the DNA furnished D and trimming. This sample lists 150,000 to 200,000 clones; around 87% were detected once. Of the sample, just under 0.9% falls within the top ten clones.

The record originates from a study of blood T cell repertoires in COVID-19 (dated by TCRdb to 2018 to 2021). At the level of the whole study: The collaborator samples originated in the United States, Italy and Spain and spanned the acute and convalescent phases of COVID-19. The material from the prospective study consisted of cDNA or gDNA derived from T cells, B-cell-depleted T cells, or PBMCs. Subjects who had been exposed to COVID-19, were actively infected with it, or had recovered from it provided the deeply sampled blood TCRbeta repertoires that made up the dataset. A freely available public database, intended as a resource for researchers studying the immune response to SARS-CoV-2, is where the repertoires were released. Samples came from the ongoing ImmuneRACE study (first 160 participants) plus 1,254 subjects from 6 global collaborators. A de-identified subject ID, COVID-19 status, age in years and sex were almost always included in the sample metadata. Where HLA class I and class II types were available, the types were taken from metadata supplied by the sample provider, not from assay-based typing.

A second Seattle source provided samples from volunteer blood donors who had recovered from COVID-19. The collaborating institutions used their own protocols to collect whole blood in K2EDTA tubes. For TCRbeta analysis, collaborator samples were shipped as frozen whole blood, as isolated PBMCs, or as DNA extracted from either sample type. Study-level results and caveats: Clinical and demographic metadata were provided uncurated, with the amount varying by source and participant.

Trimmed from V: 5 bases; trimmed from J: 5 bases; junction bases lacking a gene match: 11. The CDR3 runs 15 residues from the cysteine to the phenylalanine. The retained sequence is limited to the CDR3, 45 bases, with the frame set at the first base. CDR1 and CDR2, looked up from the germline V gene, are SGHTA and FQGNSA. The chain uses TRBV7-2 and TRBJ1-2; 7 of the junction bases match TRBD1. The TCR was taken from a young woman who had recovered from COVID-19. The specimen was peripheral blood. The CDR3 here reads CASSRKTGVGYGYTF. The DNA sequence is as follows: TGTGCCAGCAGCCGTAAAACAGGGGTCGGGTATGGCTACACCTTC.